This TCR beta chain derives from a study of neurological immune-mediated disorders (dated by TCRdb to about 2019). General notes on the study: The study compared peripheral blood TCR-beta repertoires of HTLV-I-associated myelopathy (HAM/TSP) patients, multiple sclerosis patients and healthy controls using UMI-based sequencing. Of the 65 to 70 subjects in the cohort, about 15 were HAM/TSP patients, approximately 34 were multiple sclerosis patients, and around 20 were healthy controls. The roughly 110 TCR-beta libraries included longitudinal samples, technical triplicates and paired sorted CD4+ and CD8+ T-cell subsets alongside PBMC samples. Summary of the overall study and its limitations: The highest TCR clonal expansion was observed in HAM/TSP patients, whereas the lowest was observed in MS patients, even when compared with healthy controls. No identical CDR3 amino acid sequences were shared among expanded clones across subjects, suggesting private TCR-beta repertoires in all groups.

For the unsorted PBMC libraries, 2 million PBMCs were stored in RNAlater at -80 degrees C until RNA extraction and were used to generate the libraries. Peripheral blood was subjected to Ficoll-Hypaque density gradient centrifugation to isolate PBMCs, which were then cryopreserved in liquid nitrogen. cDNA synthesis used template-switch 5'RACE with a primer carrying a 10-nucleotide random unique molecular identifier tagging each TCR transcript. Every sequencing run yielded over 170 million TCR-beta sequences covering 15-18 subjects. The RNeasy kit was used for extraction of total RNA. The KAPA Real-time Library Amplification kit was used to amplify TCR-beta VDJ regions with primers targeting the TCR constant region and the 5'RACE anchor. A first PCR added sample indexes and Illumina adaptors, and a second PCR then raised library yield. After purification with Ampure beads, the TCR product of roughly 650 bp was size-selected on a 2% E-gel SizeSelection system. Library quality was checked on a Bioanalyzer, concentration was measured with Qubit, and libraries were quantified with the Kapa Library Quantification kit before pooling. An Illumina HiSeq 2500 sequenced the libraries paired-end 2 x 150 bp. To increase sequence diversity, about 25-31% phiX was spiked into each library pool. Under the source paper's analysis protocol: Quality-filtered reads were processed with the UMI-based MiGEC pipeline, and over 80% of raw TCR sequences were removed by the MiGEC pipeline during error correction. IMGT germline references were used for aligning VDJ genes, and each clonotype was defined as a unique CDR3 amino acid sequence together with its V-J genes. VDJtools evaluated clonal expansion, Shannon diversity and CDR3 relatedness (CalcPairwiseDistances, ClusterSamples); CLCbio workbench built phylogenetic trees. Using coefficient-of-variation modelling across technical triplicates, the study counted a clone as expanded if it had at least 8 unique UMIs. The raw public reads went through TCRdb reprocessing: fastp at Q25, MiXCR clone calling, in-frame beta chains kept. Here each entry gathers all rows of one CDR3 protein and keeps the most common genes and DNA. TCRdb's processing, not the authors', yielded these V and J calls. For this sample the table gives about 57,000 distinct CDR3 sequences, of which roughly an eighth were detected only once. Around a tenth of the sample belongs to the ten largest clones.

V was cut back by 5 bases and J by 3 bases, leaving a gap of 14 bases between them. CDR1 and CDR2 are read off the germline V gene as SGHRS and YFSETQ. There are 14 amino acids in the CDR3, from cysteine to phenylalanine inclusive. The only DNA kept is the CDR3, 42 bases in frame from the first base. The sample holds many counts of this clonotype. Which antigen it targets is not known. No much larger clonotype is one base removed from it; base qualities were not supplied. The receptor chain draws on TRBV5-1 and TRBJ1-2, with a tentative D gene TRBD1 over 5 matching bases. This clonotype originated in a woman aged 55 to 70 with HTLV-1-associated myelopathy (HAM/TSP). Material: PBMCs. The CDR3 reads CASSAAGTDYGYTF. The nucleotide sequence reads TGCGCCAGCAGTGCCGCCGGGACGGACTATGGCTACACCTTC.